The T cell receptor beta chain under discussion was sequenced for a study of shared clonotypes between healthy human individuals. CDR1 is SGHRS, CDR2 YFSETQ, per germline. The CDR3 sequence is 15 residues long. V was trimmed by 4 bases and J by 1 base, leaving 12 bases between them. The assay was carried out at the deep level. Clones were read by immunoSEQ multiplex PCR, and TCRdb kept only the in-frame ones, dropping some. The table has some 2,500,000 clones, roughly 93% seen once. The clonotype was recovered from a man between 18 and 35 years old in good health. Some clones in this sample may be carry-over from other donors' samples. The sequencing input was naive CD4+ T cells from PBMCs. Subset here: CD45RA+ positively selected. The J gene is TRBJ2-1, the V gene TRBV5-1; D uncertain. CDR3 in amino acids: CASSPNPSSYNEQFF. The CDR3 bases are TGCGCCAGCAGCCCTAATCCAAGTTCCTACAATGAGCAGTTCTTC.